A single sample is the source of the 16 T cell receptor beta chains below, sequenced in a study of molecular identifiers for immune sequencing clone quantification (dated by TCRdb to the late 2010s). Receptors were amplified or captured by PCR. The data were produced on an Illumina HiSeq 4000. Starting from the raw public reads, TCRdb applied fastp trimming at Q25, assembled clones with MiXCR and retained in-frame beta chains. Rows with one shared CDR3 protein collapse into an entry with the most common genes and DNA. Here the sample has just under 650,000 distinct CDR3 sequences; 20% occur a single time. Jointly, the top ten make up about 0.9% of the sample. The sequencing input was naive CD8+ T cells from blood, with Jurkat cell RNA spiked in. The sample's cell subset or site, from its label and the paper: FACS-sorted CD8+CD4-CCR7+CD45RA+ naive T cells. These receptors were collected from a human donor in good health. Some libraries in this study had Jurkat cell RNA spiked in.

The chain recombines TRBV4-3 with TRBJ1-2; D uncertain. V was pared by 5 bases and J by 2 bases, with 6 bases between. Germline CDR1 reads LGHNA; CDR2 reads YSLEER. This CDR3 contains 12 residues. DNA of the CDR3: TGCGCCAGCAGCGCAACAAACTATGGCTACACCTTC. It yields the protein CASSATNYGYTF.

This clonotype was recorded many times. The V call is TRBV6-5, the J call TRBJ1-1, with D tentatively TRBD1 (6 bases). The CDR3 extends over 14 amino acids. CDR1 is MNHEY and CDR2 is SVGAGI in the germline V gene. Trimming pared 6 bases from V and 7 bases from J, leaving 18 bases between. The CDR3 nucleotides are TGTGCCAGCAGCTCCCTCACAGGGCCCTATGAAGCTTTCTTT. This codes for CASSSLTGPYEAFF.

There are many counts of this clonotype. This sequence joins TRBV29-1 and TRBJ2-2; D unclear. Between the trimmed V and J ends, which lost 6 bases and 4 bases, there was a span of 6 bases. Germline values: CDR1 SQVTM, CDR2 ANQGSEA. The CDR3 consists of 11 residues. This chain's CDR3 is CSVVTTGELFF. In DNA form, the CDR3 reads TGCAGCGTAGTCACCACCGGGGAGCTGTTTTTT.

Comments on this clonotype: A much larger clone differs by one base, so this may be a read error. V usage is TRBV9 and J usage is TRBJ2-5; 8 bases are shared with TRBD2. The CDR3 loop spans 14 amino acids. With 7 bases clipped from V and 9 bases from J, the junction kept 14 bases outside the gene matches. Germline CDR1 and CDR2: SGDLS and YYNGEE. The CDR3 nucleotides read TGTGCCAGCTGCGCTACCGGGACTAGAGGGTCCCAGTACTTC. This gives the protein CASCATGTRGSQYF.

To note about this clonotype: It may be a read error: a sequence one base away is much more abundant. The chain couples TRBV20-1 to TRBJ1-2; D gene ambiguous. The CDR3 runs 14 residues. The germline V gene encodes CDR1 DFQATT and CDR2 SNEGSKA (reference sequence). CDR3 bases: TGCAGAGCTAGAGCTCGGGGAACGTTGGATGGCTACACCTTC. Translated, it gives CRARARGTLDGYTF.

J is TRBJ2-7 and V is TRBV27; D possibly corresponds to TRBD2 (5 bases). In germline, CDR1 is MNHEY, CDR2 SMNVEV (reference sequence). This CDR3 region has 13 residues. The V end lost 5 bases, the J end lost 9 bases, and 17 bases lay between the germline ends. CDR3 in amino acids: CASSPRGVRGQYF. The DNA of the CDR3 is TGTGCCAGCAGTCCACGGGGAGTACGCGGGCAGTACTTC.

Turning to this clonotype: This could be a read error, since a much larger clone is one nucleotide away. CDR3: CGVEEVLIGEQYF. CDR3 DNA sequence: TGCGGCGTTGAAGAGGTGCTGATAGGCGAGCAGTACTTC. The rearrangement joins TRBV29-1 to TRBJ2-7; D ambiguous. The CDR3 runs to 13 residues. Germline CDR1 and CDR2: SQVTM and ANQGSEA.

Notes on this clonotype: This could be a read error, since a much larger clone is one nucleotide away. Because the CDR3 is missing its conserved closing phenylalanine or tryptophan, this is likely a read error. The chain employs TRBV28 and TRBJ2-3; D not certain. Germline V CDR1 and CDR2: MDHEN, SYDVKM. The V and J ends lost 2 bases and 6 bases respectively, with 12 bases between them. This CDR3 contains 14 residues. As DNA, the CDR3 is TGTGCCAGCAGTTTAGGCCCAAACAGCGATACGCAGTATTCT. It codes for CASSLGPNSDTQYS.

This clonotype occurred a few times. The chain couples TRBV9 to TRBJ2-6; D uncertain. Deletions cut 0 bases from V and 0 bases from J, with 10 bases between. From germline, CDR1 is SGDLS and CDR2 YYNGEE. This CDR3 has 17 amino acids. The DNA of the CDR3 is TGTGCCAGCAGCGTAGCTATCGCCAGCTCTGGGGCCAACGTCCTGACTTTC. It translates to CASSVAIASSGANVLTF.

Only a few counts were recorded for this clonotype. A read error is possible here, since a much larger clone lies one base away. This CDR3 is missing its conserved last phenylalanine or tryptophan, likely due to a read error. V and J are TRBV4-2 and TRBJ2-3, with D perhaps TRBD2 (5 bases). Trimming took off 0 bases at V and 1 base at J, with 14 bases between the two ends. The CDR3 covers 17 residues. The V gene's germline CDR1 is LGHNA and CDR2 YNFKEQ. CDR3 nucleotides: TGTGCCAGCAGCCAAGATCACGCCGGGATCGGCACAGATACGCAGTATCTT. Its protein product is CASSQDHAGIGTDTQYL.

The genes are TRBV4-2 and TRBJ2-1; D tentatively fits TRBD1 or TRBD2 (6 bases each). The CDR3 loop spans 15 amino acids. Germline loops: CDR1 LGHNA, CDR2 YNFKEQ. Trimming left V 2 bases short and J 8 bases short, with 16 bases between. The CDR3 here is CASSQYEGGIHEQFF. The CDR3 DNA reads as TGTGCCAGCAGCCAATATGAGGGGGGCATCCATGAGCAGTTCTTC.

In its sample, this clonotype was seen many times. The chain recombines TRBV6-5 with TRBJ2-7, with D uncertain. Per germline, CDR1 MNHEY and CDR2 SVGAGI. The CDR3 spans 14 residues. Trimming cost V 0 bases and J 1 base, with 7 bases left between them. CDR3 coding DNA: TGTGCCAGCAGTTACTCGATACAGTCCTACGAGCAGTACTTC. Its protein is CASSYSIQSYEQYF.

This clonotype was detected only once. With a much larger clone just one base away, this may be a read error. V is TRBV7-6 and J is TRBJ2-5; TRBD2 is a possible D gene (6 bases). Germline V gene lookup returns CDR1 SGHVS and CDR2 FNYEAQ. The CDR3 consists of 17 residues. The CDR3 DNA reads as TGTGCCGGCAGCTTAGCGGCTGCCCAGGTCTACCAAGAGACCCAGTACTTC. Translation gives CAGSLAAAQVYQETQYF.

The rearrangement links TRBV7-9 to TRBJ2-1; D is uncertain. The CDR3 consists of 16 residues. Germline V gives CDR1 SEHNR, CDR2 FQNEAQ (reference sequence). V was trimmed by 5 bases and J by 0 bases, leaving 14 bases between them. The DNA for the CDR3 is TGTGCCAGCAGCCAAGCTCGGGCGTCCTCCTACAATGAGCAGTTCTTC. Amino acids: CASSQARASSYNEQFF. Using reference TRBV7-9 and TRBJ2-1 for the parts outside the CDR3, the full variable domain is DTGVSQNPRHKITKRGQNVTFRCDPISEHNRLYWYRQTLGQGPEFLTYFQNEAQLEKSRLLSDRFSAERPKGSFSTLEIQRTEQGDSAMYLCASSQARASSYNEQFFGPGTRLTVL.

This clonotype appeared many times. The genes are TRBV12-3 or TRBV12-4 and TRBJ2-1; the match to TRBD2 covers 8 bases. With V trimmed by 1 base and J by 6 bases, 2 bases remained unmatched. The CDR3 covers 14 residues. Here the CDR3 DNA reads TGTGCCAGCAGTTTAGTAGCGGGGTCCAATGAGCAGTTCTTC. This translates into CASSLVAGSNEQFF.

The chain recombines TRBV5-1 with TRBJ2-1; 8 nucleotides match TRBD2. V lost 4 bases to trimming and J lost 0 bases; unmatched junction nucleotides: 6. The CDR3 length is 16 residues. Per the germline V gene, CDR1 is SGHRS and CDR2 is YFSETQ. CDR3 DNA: TGCGCCAGCAGCCCCGGGGGGGGGCTCTCCTACAATGAGCAGTTCTTC. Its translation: CASSPGGGLSYNEQFF.